Given below is one T cell receptor (beta chain) in context. Sequencing used immunoSEQ multiplex PCR; TCRdb keeps in-frame clones, though not all of them. The sample consists of 120,000 or so clones, about nine tenths of them appearing once. V lost 5 bases and J lost 3; bases outside the gene matches: 3. In germline, CDR1 is SNHLY, CDR2 FYNNEI. The CDR3 runs 14 residues. The data stem from a study of T cell responses to AZD1222 COVID-19 vaccine. The V gene is TRBV2, the J gene TRBJ1-5, with 8 bases aligning to TRBD1. This sample comprised peripheral blood, obtained on day 0 of AZD1222 vaccination. The TCR comes from an adult in good health. CDR3 loop: CASSWDRTNQPQHF. In nucleotides, the CDR3 is TGTGCCAGCAGTTGGGACAGGACCAATCAGCCCCAGCATTTT.